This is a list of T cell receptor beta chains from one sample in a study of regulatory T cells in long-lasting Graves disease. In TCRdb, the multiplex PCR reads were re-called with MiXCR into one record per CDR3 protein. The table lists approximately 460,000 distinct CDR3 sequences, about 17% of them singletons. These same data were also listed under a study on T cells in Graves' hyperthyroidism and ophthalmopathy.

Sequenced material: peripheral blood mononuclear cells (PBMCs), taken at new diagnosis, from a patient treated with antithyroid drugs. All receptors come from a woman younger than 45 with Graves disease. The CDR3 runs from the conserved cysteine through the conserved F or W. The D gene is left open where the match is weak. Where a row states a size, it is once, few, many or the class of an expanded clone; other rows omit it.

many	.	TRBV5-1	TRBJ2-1	CASSPSTSTYNEQFF	TGCGCCAGCAGCCCCTCAACATCGACCTACAATGAGCAGTTCTTC
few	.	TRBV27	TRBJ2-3	CASSLGAEATDTQYF	TGTGCCAGCAGTTTGGGAGCGGAGGCCACAGATACGCAGTATTTT
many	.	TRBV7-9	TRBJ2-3	CASSLAGSDTQYF	TGTGCCAGCAGCTTAGCTGGGTCAGATACGCAGTATTTT
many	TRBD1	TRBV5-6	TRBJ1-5	CASSFGTGNQPQHF	TGTGCCAGCAGCTTCGGGACAGGGAATCAGCCCCAGCATTTT
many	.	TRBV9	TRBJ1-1	CASSASSDTEAFF	TGTGCCAGCAGCGCCTCTTCAGACACTGAAGCTTTCTTT
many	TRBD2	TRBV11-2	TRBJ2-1	CASSLALAGGAYNEQFF	TGTGCCAGCAGCTTAGCCCTAGCGGGAGGGGCCTACAATGAGCAGTTCTTC
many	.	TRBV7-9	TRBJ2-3	CASSLALSGAIADTQYF	TGTGCCAGCAGCTTAGCATTGTCGGGGGCGATCGCAGATACGCAGTATTTT
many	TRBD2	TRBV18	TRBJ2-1	CASSPAGLAASYNEQFF	TGTGCCAGCTCACCTGCAGGACTAGCGGCCTCCTACAATGAGCAGTTCTTC
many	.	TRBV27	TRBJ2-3	CASSLNPQGGSTDTQYF	TGTGCCAGCAGTCTCAACCCCCAGGGGGGGAGCACAGATACGCAGTATTTT
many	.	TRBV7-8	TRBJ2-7	CASSPGVAGTYEQYF	TGTGCCAGCAGCCCCGGGGTAGCCGGGACCTACGAGCAGTACTTC
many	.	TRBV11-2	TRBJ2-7	CASSLDIGQNYEQYF	TGTGCCAGCAGCTTAGATATTGGACAGAACTACGAGCAGTACTTC
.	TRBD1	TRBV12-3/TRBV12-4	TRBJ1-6	CASRDRARNSPLHF	TGTGCCAGCAGGGACAGGGCGAGGAATTCACCCCTCCACTTT
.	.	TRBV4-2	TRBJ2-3	CASSQENVAQRTDTQYF	TGTGCCAGCAGCCAAGAAAATGTAGCGCAGCGGACAGATACGCAGTATTTT
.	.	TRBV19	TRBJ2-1	CASSREYRAYNEQFF	TGTGCCAGTAGTCGTGAGTACAGGGCATACAATGAGCAGTTCTTC
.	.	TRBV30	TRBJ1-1	CAWSADLARGAFF	TGTGCCTGGAGTGCCGACTTGGCTAGGGGAGCTTTCTTT
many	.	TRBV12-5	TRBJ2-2	CASGTWPTGELFF	TGTGCTAGTGGAACCTGGCCCACCGGGGAGCTGTTTTTT
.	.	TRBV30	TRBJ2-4	CAWSVATRAKNIQYF	TGTGCCTGGAGTGTTGCCACTCGGGCCAAAAACATTCAGTACTTC
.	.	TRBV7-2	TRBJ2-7	CASSFGLAGSYEQYF	TGTGCCAGCAGCTTCGGGCTGGCGGGTTCCTACGAGCAGTACTTC
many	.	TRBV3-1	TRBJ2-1	CASSPSYNEQFF	TGTGCCAGCAGCCCCAGTTACAATGAGCAGTTCTTC
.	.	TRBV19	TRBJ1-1	CASSIDRGRHRKNTEAFF	TGTGCCAGTAGTATAGATCGGGGGCGACATCGGAAGAACACTGAAGCTTTCTTT
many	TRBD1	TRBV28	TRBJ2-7	CASRPGTGQYEQYF	TGTGCCAGCAGACCCGGGACAGGGCAATACGAGCAGTACTTC
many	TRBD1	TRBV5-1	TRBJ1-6	CASSQVLDRRGNSPLHF	TGCGCCAGCAGCCAGGTCTTGGACAGGAGAGGGAATTCACCCCTCCACTTT
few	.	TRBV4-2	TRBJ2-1	CASSRAWGAGREQFF	TGTGCCAGCAGCCGCGCCTGGGGGGCGGGCCGGGAGCAGTTCTTC
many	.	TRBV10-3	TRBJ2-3	CAISDRVGPAGDTQYF	TGTGCCATCAGTGACAGGGTTGGGCCCGCAGGAGATACGCAGTATTTT
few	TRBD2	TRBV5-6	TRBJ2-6	CASSPGLAGGTGANVLTF	TGTGCCAGCAGCCCCGGGCTAGCGGGAGGGACTGGGGCCAACGTCCTGACTTTC
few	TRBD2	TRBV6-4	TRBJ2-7	CASSPLWAGGCYEQYF	TGTGCCAGCAGTCCCCTTTGGGCGGGAGGTTGCTACGAGCAGTACTTC
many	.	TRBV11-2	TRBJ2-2	CASRRITGELFF	TGTGCCAGCAGGCGTATCACCGGGGAGCTGTTTTTT
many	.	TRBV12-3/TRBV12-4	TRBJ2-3	CASSSMKADTQYF	TGTGCCAGCAGTTCAATGAAGGCCGATACGCAGTATTTT
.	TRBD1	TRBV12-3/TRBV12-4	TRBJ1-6	CASSLRTGTYNSPLHF	TGTGCCAGCAGTCTCCGGACAGGGACCTATAATTCACCCCTCCACTTT
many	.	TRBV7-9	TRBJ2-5	CASSFMGEETQYF	TGTGCCAGCAGCTTTATGGGGGAAGAGACCCAGTACTTC
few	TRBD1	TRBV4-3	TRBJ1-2	CASSQDSGTGYGYTF	TGCGCCAGCAGCCAAGATTCCGGGACAGGCTATGGCTACACCTTC
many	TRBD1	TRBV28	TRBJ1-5	CASRPGQGDQPQHF	TGTGCCAGCAGACCTGGACAGGGCGACCAGCCCCAGCATTTT
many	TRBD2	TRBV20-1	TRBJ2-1	CSALNSGRPSPSSYNEQFF	TGCAGTGCGTTGAATAGCGGGAGGCCTTCCCCGAGCTCCTACAATGAGCAGTTCTTC
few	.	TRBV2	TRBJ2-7	CASSIGDVLSYEQYF	TGTGCCAGCAGCATCGGGGACGTTCTCTCCTACGAGCAGTACTTC
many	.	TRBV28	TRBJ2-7	CASWGHSSYEQYF	TGTGCCAGCTGGGGACACAGCTCCTACGAGCAGTACTTC
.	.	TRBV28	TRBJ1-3	CASSPGRGTGNTIYF	TGTGCCAGCAGCCCTGGGCGGGGGACTGGAAACACCATATATTTT
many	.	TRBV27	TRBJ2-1	CASSLRGNGQFF	TGTGCCAGCAGTTTAAGGGGAAACGGGCAGTTCTTC
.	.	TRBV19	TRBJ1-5	CASSKQTYSNQPQHF	TGTGCCAGTAGTAAACAGACATATAGCAATCAGCCCCAGCATTTT
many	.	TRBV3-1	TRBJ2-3	CASSQEARNTQYF	TGTGCCAGCAGCCAAGAAGCCAGGAATACGCAGTATTTT
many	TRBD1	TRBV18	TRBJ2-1	CASSLPGQGQFF	TGTGCCAGCTCACTTCCCGGACAGGGGCAGTTCTTC